This note documents a single TCR beta chain sequence. Using immunoSEQ multiplex PCR, the repertoire was profiled, and TCRdb retains in-frame clones only, with some absent. The sample holds under 200,000 clones; less than 90% are singletons and the top ten take around 6.3%. This record belongs to a study of blood T cell repertoires in COVID-19. Germline assignment: CDR1 SGHRS and CDR2 YFSETQ. V was trimmed by 1 base and J by 1 base, leaving 11 bases between them. The length of the CDR3 is 15 residues. This sequence joins TRBV5-1 and TRBJ2-5, with TRBD2 as a possible D gene (6 bases). Sequencing input: peripheral blood. The source of this sequence is a woman between 40 and 55 years old with acute or convalescent COVID-19. The CDR3 loop reads CASSLLGGSQETQYF. The CDR3, as DNA: TGCGCCAGCAGCTTGCTTGGGGGGTCCCAAGAGACCCAGTACTTC.